The 15 T cell receptor beta chains reported below all come from one sample, sequenced in a study of cytomegalovirus exposure and HLA in healthy donors (dated by TCRdb to the late 2010s). Libraries were prepared through the immunoSEQ multiplex PCR assay. For the multiplex PCR, a mixture combining 60 forward primers for TCR Vbeta segments and 13 reverse primers for TCR Jbeta segments was used. Entries here come from immuneACCESS through TCRdb and include only in-frame sequences with V and J called. Some clones fail to appear in such tables; in the studies checked, an unresolved V gene covers under half of the shortfall, and the cause of the remainder is unknown. The sample table holds 200,000 or so clones, of which over 70% were seen once. The top ten clonotypes cover 1% to 1.5% of the sample. Sample: PBMCs. These receptors were taken from a man aged 25 to 45 in good health and CMV-seronegative.

The chain recombines TRBV5-1 with TRBJ2-7; 8 nucleotides line up with TRBD1. Germline CDR1 SGHRS, CDR2 YFSETQ. The CDR3 is made up of 14 amino acids. Trimming removed 0 bases from V and 3 bases from J; junction bases left unmatched: 2. This chain's CDR3 is CASSLGDRNYEQYF. The CDR3 DNA follows: TGCGCCAGCAGCTTGGGGGACAGGAACTACGAGCAGTACTTC.

The table lists this clone with a count of one. The V and J genes are TRBV21-1 and TRBJ2-5; the table calls TRBD2, which could not be checked here. TRBV21-1 is annotated as a pseudogene. The CDR3 has 13 amino acids. CDR3 DNA: TGTGCCAGCAGCTCCCGAGGGCAAAAGACCCAGTACTTC. This codes for CASSSRGQKTQYF.

The V gene is TRBV6-1, the J gene TRBJ2-7, with D possibly being TRBD2 (5 bases). CDR1 is MNHNS, CDR2 SASEGT, per germline. The CDR3 is 14 amino acids. V was cut by 3 bases and J by 4 bases, with 13 bases left in between. CDR3 in amino acids: CASSDRGIMYEQYF. The CDR3 nucleotides read TGTGCCAGCAGTGATAGAGGGATAATGTACGAGCAGTACTTC.

As DNA, the CDR3 is TGCAGCGTTGTACGGGGGGGATCCTCCTACGAGCAGTACTTC. Amino acids: CSVVRGGSSYEQYF. V usage is TRBV29-1 and J usage is TRBJ2-7; 8 positions match TRBD2. CDR1 and CDR2 from the germline V gene are SQVTM and ANQGSEA. CDR3 length: 14 amino acids. V was clipped by 4 bases and J by 0 bases; unmatched bases: 5.

This chain links TRBV5-1 with TRBJ1-2; possibly TRBD1 for D (6 bases). V lost 4 bases to trimming and J lost 7 bases, with 14 bases between them. This CDR3 spans 13 amino acids. The V gene's germline CDR1 is SGHRS and CDR2 YFSETQ. DNA for the CDR3: TGCGCCAGCAGCGAGCCAGGGGTGGCTGGCTACACCTTC. This encodes CASSEPGVAGYTF. Supplemented by reference TRBV5-1 and TRBJ1-2, the full variable domain reads KAGVTQTPRYLIKTRGQQVTLSCSPISGHRSVSWYQQTPGQGLQFLFEYFSETQRNKGNFPGRFSGRQFSNSRSEMNVSTLELGDSALYLCASSEPGVAGYTFGSGTRLTVV.

This clone was counted once. The chain links TRBV21-1 to TRBJ2-7; TRBD1 is the table's D call, not checked against the DNA. TRBV21-1 is a listed pseudogene. The CDR3 is 16 residues long. For the CDR3, the DNA is TGTGCCAGCAGCAGGCGAGGGACAGGGCCCCTGGGGTCACAGTACTTC. Its translation: CASSRRGTGPLGSQYF.

The chain recombines TRBV7-8 with TRBJ1-5; tentative D call: TRBD1 (6 bases). The CDR3 totals 15 residues. V was pared by 3 bases and J by 4 bases, with 13 bases between. CDR1 and CDR2 from the germline V gene are SGHVS and FQNEAQ. CDR3 loop: CASSFAGGTNQPQHF. The CDR3 coding sequence is TGTGCCAGCAGCTTCGCGGGGGGGACAAATCAGCCCCAGCATTTT.

In this sample, this clone turned up once. The junction differs from germline at one of its ends, possibly a read error. V and J are TRBV7-9 and TRBJ2-1; TRBD1 agrees at 7 bases. CDR3 length: 14 residues. Germline V lookup: CDR1 SEHNR, CDR2 FQNEAQ (reference sequence). CDR3 in amino acids: CASSFPYDDRASLF. The CDR3 DNA reads as TGTGCCAGCAGCTTCCCCTATGATGACAGGGCTTCGCTCTTC.

The J gene is TRBJ1-5, the V gene TRBV19; maybe TRBD1 (5 bases). Germline-derived CDR1 and CDR2 are LNHDA and SQIVND (reference sequence). The V gene lost 4 bases and the J gene lost 2 bases, with 18 bases spanning the gap. The CDR3 is 17 residues long. CDR3 sequence: CASSTGGAGLRNQPQHF. CDR3 coding DNA: TGTGCCAGTAGTACCGGCGGGGCGGGGTTGCGCAATCAGCCCCAGCATTTT. Combining the CDR3 with reference TRBV19 and TRBJ1-5 gives the whole variable domain DGGITQSPKYLFRKEGQNVTLSCEQNLNHDAMYWYRQDPGQGLRLIYYSQIVNDFQKGDIAEGYSVSREKKESFPLTVTSAQKNPTAFYLCASSTGGAGLRNQPQHFGDGTRLSIL.

Note on this clone: Other nucleotide sequences in the sample specify the same CDR3. This chain joins TRBV6-5 and TRBJ2-7; 13 bases match TRBD2. Germline-derived CDR1 and CDR2 are MNHEY and SVGAGI. The trim removed 6 bases at V and 4 bases at J, leaving 3 bases unmatched. The CDR3 is made up of 14 amino acids. The CDR3 nucleotides read TGTGCCAGCAGCCGGACTAGCGGGAGTTACGAGCAGTACTTC. As protein: CASSRTSGSYEQYF.

V gene TRBV28 combines with J gene TRBJ1-4; D ambiguous. Trimming left V 6 bases short and J 4 bases short, with 18 bases between. Germline CDR1 and CDR2: MDHEN and SYDVKM. The CDR3 is 16 amino acids. The CDR3 nucleotides read TGTGCCAGCAGCCCGACATCTTCCCGGGATAATGAAAAACTGTTTTTT. Its translation is CASSPTSSRDNEKLFF.

This chain joins TRBV18 and TRBJ1-4; maybe TRBD1 (5 bases). Germline V lookup: CDR1 KGHSH, CDR2 LQKENI. The CDR3 contains 15 residues. The ends were cut back, 3 bases at V and 6 bases at J, with 14 bases in the middle. In nucleotides, the CDR3 is TGTGCCAGCTCACCGTCCACCGGGGGGTATGAAAAACTGTTTTTT. It codes for CASSPSTGGYEKLFF.

V usage is TRBV27 and J usage is TRBJ2-7; 7 nucleotides agree with TRBD2. Germline V CDR1 and CDR2: MNHEY, SMNVEV (reference sequence). Trimming took 7 bases from V and 6 from J; bases not matched to a gene: 9. The CDR3 totals 13 residues. The CDR3 loop reads CASTQRLAGEQYF. The CDR3 coding sequence is TGTGCCAGCACCCAGAGACTAGCAGGCGAGCAGTACTTC.

The gene calls are TRBV10-3 and TRBJ2-7, with D possibly being TRBD1 (6 bases). The germline gives CDR1 ENHRY, CDR2 SYGVKD. The CDR3 is 16 amino acids. V dropped 5 bases and J dropped 5 bases, with 22 bases sitting between them. CDR3: CAISPRPSATGDEQYF. The CDR3 DNA is TGTGCCATCAGTCCGAGACCTTCTGCGACAGGCGACGAGCAGTACTTC.

Note on this clone: One end of the junction varies from germline; a read error may be responsible. The V and J genes are TRBV13 and TRBJ2-1, with TRBD1 as a possible D gene (6 bases). Germline V gives CDR1 PRHDT, CDR2 FYEKMQ (reference sequence). The CDR3 extends over 12 amino acids. The CDR3 DNA sequence: TGTGCCAGCAGCTTATACAACAGGGTGCCGATCTTC. Its translation: CASSLYNRVPIF.